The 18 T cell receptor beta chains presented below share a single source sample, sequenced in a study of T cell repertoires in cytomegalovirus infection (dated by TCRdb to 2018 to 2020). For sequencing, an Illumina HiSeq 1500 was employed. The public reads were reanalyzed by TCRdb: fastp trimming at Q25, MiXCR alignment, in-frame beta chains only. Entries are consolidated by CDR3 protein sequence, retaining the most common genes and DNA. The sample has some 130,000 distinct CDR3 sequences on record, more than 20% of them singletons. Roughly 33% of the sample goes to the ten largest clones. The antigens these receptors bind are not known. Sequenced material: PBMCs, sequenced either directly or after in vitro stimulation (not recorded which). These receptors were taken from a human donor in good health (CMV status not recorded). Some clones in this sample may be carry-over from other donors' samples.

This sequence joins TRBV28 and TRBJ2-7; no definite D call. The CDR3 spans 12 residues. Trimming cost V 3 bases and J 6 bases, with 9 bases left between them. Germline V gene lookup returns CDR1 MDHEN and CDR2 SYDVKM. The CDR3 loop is CASSFRKGEQYF. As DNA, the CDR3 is TGTGCCAGCAGTTTTCGGAAAGGCGAGCAGTACTTC.

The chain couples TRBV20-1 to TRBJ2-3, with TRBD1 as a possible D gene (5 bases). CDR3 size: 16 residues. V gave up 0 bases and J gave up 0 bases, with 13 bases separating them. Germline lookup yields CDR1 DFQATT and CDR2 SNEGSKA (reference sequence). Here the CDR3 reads CSARDLERQSTDTQYF. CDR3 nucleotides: TGCAGTGCTAGAGATCTTGAGAGACAGAGCACAGATACGCAGTATTTT.

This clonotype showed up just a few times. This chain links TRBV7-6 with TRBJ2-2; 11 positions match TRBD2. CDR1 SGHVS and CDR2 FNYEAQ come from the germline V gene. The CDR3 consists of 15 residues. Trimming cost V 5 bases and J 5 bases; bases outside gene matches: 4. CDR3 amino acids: CASSLLAGGTGELFF. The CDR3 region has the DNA TGTGCCAGCAGCCTGCTAGCGGGAGGTACCGGGGAGCTGTTTTTT.

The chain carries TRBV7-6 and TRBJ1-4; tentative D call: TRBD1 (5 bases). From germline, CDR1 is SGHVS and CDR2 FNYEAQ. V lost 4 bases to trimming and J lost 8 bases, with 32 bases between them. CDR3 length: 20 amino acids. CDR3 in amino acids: CASSSPGRVVYFGYGEKLFF. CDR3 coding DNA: TGTGCCAGCAGCTCACCGGGACGGGTCGTATATTTTGGTTACGGGGAAAAACTGTTTTTT.

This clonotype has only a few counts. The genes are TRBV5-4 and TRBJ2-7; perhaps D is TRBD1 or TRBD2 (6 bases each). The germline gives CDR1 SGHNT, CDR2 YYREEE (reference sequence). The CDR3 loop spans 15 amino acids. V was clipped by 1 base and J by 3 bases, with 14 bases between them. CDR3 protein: CASSLTGATLYEQYF. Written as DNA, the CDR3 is TGTGCCAGCAGCTTGACGGGGGCTACCCTCTACGAGCAGTACTTC.

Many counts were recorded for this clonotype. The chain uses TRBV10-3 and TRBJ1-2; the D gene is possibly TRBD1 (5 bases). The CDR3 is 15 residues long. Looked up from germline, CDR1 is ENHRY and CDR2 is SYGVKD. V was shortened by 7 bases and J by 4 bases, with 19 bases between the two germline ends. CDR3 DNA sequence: TGTGCCATCAATCCTCGGGCAGACAGTCTCTATGGCTACACCTTC. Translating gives CAINPRADSLYGYTF.

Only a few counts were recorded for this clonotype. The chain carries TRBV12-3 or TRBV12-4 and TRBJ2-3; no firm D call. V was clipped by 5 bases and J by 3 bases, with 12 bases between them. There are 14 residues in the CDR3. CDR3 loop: CASSIIQITDTQYF. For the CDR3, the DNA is TGTGCCAGCAGTATTATACAGATTACAGATACGCAGTATTTT.

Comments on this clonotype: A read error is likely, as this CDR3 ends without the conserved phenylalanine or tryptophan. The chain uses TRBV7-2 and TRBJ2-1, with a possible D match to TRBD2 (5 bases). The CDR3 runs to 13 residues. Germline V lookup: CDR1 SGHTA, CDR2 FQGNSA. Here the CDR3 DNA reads TGTGCCAGGAGCTTCGAGCGGTACAATGAGCAGTTCATC. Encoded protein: CARSFERYNEQFI.

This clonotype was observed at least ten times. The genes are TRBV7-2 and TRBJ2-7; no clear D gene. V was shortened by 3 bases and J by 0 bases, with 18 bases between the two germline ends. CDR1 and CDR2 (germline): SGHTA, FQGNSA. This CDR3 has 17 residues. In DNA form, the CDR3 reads TGTGCCAGCAGCTTGAACGGTGCAGGTGCGAACTCCTACGAGCAGTACTTC. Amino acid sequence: CASSLNGAGANSYEQYF.

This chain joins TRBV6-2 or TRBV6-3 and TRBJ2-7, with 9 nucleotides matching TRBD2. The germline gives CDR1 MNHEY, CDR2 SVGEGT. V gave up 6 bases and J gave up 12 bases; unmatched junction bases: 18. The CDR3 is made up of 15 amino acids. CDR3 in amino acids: CASSWGLAGPRGTYV. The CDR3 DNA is TGTGCCAGCAGCTGGGGGCTAGCGGGACCCCGAGGGACGTACGTC.

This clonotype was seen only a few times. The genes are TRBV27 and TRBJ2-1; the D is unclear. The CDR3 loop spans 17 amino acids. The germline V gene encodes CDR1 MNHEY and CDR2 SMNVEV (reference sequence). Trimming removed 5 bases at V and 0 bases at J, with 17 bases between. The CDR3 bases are TGTGCCAGCAGTCTCTCCCTCGGAGCGCTCTCCTACAATGAGCAGTTCTTC. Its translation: CASSLSLGALSYNEQFF.

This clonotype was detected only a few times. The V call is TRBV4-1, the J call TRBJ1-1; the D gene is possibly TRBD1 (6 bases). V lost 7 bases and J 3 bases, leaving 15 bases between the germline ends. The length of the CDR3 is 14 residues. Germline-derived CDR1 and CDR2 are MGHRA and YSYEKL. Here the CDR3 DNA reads TGCGCCAGCACGACAGGAAGGCTCGACACTGAAGCTTTCTTT. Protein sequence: CASTTGRLDTEAFF.

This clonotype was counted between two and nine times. Written as DNA, the CDR3 is TGTGCCATCAGTGACGGACAGGTACAGTCACCCCTCCACTTT. Translated: CAISDGQVQSPLHF. The V call is TRBV10-3, the J call TRBJ1-6, with 7 nucleotides matching TRBD1. J gave up 10 bases and V 3 bases, and 6 bases lay outside the gene matches. The germline CDR1 and CDR2 sequences are ENHRY and SYGVKD. The CDR3 spans 14 residues.

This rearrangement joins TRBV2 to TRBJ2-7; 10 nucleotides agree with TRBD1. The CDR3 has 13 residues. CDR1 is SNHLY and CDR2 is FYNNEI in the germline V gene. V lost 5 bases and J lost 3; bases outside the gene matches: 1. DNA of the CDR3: TGTGCCAGCAGTCGGGACAGGGGCTACGAGCAGTACGTC. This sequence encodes CASSRDRGYEQYV.

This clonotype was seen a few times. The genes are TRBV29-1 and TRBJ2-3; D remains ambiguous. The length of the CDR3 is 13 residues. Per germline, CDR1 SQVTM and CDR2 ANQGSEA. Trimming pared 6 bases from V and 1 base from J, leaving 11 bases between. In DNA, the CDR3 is TGCAGCGTCCGCCACCGGGGCACAGATACGCAGTATTTT. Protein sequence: CSVRHRGTDTQYF.

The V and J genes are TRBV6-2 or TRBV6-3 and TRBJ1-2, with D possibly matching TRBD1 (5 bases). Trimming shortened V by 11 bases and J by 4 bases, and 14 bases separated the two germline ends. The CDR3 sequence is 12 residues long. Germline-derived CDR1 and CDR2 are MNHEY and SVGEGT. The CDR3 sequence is CAGGGGTYGYTF. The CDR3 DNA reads TGTGCCGGGGGAGGAGGAACCTATGGCTACACCTTC.

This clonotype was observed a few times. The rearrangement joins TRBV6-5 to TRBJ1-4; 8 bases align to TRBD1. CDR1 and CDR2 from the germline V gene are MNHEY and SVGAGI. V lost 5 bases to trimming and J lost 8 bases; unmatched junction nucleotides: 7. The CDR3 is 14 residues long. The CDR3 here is CASSPTGVEEKLFF. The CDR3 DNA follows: TGTGCCAGCAGTCCGACAGGGGTTGAAGAAAAACTGTTTTTT.

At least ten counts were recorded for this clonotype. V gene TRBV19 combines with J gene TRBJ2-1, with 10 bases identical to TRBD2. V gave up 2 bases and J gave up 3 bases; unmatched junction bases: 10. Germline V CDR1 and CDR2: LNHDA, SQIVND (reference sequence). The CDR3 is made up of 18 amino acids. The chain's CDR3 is CASSIKAGGTPFYNEQFF. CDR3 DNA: TGTGCCAGTAGTATAAAAGCGGGAGGGACCCCTTTCTACAATGAGCAGTTCTTC.